This entry is about one TCR beta chain. The record originates from a study of blood T cell repertoires in COVID-19. Study-wide background: Acute and convalescent COVID-19 samples came from the United States, Italy and Spain. The analysed material was cDNA or gDNA that came from T cells, B-cell-depleted T cells, or PBMCs.

Per the authors' pipeline: It was from reference gene primer amplification that nucleated cell counts were estimated. Repertoires were generated with immunoSEQ multiplex PCR, while TCRdb's copy carries only in-frame clones and drops some. V and J calls and clone size are copied from that table; D and trimming were computed from the DNA. The sample lists approximately 390,000 clones; 85% to 90% were seen once. With 5 bases removed from V and 7 bases from J, the gap between germline ends came to 14 bases. Germline loops: CDR1 SGHAT, CDR2 FQNNGV. The CDR3 runs 13 residues. This clonotype was obtained from a man younger than 35 with active or convalescent COVID-19. This chain links TRBV11-2 with TRBJ2-5; weak D call: TRBD1 (5 bases). Sequencing input: peripheral blood. The CDR3 is CASSVQGIGTQYF. The CDR3 DNA follows: TGTGCCAGCAGCGTTCAGGGTATCGGGACCCAGTACTTC.